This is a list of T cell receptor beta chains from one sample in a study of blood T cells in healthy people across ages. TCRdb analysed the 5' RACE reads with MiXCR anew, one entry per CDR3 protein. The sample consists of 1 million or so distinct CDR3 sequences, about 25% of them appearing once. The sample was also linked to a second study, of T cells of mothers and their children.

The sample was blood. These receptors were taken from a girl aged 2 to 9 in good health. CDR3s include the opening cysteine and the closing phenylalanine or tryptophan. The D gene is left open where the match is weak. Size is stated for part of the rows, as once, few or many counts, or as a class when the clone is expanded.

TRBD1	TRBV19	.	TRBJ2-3	CASSIGQGGTQYF	TGTGCCAGTAGTATCGGACAGGGAGGTACGCAGTATTTT
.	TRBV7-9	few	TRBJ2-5	CASSQGRERETQYF	TGTGCCAGCAGTCAGGGGAGGGAGAGAGAGACCCAGTACTTC
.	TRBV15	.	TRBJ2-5	CAPKGRERMETQYF	TGTGCCCCTAAGGGCCGGGAGAGGATGGAGACCCAGTACTTC
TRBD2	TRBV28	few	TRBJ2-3	CASRRLAGGLADTQYF	TGTGCCAGCAGGAGACTAGCGGGAGGTTTAGCAGATACGCAGTATTTT
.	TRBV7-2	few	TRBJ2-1	CASSLRINEQFF	TGTGCCAGCAGCTTACGGATCAATGAGCAGTTCTTC
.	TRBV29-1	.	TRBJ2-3	CSVEETSTDTQYF	TGCAGCGTTGAAGAGACTAGCACAGATACGCAGTATTTT
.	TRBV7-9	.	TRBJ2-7	CASSLKGGIGEQYF	TGTGCCAGCAGCTTAAAGGGTGGAATAGGCGAGCAGTACTTC
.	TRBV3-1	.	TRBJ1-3	CASSQSGYSGNTIYF	TGTGCCAGCAGCCAATCAGGGTACTCTGGAAACACCATATATTTT
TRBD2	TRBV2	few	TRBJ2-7	CASSGGSGSIYEQYF	TGTGCCAGCAGTGGTGGTAGCGGGAGTATCTACGAGCAGTACTTC
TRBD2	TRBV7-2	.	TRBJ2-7	CASSLREGRYEQYF	TGTGCCAGCAGCTTGCGGGAGGGCCGCTACGAGCAGTACTTC
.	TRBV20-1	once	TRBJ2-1	CSARTINEQFF	TGCAGTGCCAGAACTATTAATGAGCAGTTCTTC
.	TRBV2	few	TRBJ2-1	CASSGVSGLNEQFF	TGTGCCAGCAGTGGGGTCTCAGGGTTGAATGAGCAGTTCTTC
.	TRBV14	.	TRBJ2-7	CASSQDFAGKTHEQYF	TGTGCCAGCAGCCAAGATTTTGCAGGGAAAACCCACGAGCAGTACTTC
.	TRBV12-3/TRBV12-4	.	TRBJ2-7	CASSQDDGTLPYEQYF	TGTGCCAGCAGCCAAGATGACGGGACTCTTCCCTACGAGCAGTACTTC
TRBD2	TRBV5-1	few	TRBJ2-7	CASSLAASGNYEQYF	TGCGCCAGCAGCTTGGCTGCTAGCGGGAACTACGAGCAGTACTTC
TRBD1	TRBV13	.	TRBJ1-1	CASSLSTGTEAFF	TGTGCCAGCAGCCTATCGACAGGGACTGAAGCTTTCTTT
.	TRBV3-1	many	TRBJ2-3	CASGLGGADTQYF	TGTGCCAGCGGACTGGGCGGTGCAGATACGCAGTATTTT
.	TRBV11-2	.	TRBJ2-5	CASSLGRNKETQYF	TGTGCCAGCAGCTTGGGCAGGAACAAAGAGACCCAGTACTTC
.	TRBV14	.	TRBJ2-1	CASSQGGLGEQFF	TGTGCCAGCAGCCAAGGGGGACTCGGTGAGCAGTTCTTC
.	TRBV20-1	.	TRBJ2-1	CSARGDSYNEQFF	TGCAGTGCTAGGGGAGACTCCTACAATGAGCAGTTCTTC
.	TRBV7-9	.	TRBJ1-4	CASSSSEQGQRGKLFF	TGTGCCAGCAGCTCTAGCGAGCAGGGGCAGAGAGGAAAACTGTTTTTT
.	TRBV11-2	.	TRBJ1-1	CASSRWDRVEAFF	TGTGCCAGCAGTAGGTGGGATCGGGTTGAAGCTTTCTTT
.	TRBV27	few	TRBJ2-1	CASSFFSSGEQFF	TGTGCCAGCAGTTTCTTTAGTAGCGGTGAGCAGTTCTTC
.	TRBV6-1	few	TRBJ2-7	CASSERPLASYEQYF	TGTGCCAGCAGTGAAAGGCCCCTGGCCTCGTACGAGCAGTACTTC